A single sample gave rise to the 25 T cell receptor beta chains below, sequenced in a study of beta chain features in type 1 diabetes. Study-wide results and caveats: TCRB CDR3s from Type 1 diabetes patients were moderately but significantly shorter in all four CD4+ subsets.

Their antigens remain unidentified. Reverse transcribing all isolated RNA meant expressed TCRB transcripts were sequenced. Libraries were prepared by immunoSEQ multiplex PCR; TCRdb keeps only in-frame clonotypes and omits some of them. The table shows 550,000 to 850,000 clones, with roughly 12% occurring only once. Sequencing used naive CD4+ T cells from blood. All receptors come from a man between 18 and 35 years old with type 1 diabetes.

In DNA, the CDR3 is TGTGCCAGCAGTTACTCGTTAGGGCCGGCGGCCTACGAGCAGTACTTC. It codes for CASSYSLGPAAYEQYF. The chain recombines TRBV6-5 with TRBJ2-7; D remains unclear. The CDR3 extends over 16 amino acids. Trimming stripped 0 bases from V and 2 bases from J, with 14 bases between. Germline V gene lookup returns CDR1 MNHEY and CDR2 SVGAGI.

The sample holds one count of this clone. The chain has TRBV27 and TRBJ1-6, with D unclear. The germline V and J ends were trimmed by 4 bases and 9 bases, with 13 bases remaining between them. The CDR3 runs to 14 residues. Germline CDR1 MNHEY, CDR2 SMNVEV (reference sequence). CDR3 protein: CASSSGRIGSPLHF. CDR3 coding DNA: TGTGCCAGCAGTTCAGGACGGATTGGTTCACCCCTCCACTTT.

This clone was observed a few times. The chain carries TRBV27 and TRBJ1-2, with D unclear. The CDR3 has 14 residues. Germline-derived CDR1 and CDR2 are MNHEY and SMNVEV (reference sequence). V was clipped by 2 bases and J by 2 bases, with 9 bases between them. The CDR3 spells CASSLNGRNYGYTF. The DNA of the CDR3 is TGTGCCAGCAGTTTAAACGGTCGGAACTATGGCTACACCTTC.

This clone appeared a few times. CDR3 region: CASSGGPTGELFF. The CDR3 nucleotides are TGTGCCAGCAGTGGAGGCCCCACCGGGGAGCTGTTTTTT. The chain combines TRBV2 with TRBJ2-2; D unresolved. V shed 4 bases and J shed 4 bases, with 7 bases lying between them. The CDR3 is 13 residues long. Germline assignment: CDR1 SNHLY and CDR2 FYNNEI.

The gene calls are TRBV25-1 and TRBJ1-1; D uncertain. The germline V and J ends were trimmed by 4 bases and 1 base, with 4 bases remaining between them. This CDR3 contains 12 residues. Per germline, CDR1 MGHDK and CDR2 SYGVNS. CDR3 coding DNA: TGTGCCAGCAGTGGTCCGAACACTGAAGCTTTCTTT. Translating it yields CASSGPNTEAFF.

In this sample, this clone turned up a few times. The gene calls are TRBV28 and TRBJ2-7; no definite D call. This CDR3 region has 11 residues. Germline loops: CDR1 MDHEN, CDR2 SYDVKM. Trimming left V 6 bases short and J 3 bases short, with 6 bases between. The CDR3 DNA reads TGTGCCAGCAGCGATGACTACGAGCAGTACTTC. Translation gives CASSDDYEQYF.

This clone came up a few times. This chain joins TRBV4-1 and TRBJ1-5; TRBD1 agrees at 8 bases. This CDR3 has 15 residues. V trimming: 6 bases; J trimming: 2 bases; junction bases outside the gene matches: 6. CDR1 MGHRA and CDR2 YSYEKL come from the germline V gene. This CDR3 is CASSRPGQGNQPQHF. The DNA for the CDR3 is TGCGCCAGCAGTCGACCGGGACAGGGCAATCAGCCCCAGCATTTT.

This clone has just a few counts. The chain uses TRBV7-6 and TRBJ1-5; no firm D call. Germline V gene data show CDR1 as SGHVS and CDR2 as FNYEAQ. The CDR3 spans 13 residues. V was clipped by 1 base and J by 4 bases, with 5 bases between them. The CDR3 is CASSLEENQPQHF. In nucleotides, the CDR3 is TGTGCCAGCAGCTTAGAGGAGAATCAGCCCCAGCATTTT.

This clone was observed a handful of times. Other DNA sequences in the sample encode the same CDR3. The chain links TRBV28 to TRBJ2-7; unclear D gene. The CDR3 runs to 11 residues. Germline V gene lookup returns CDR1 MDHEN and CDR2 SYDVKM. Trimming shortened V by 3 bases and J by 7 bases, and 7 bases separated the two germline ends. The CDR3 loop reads CASSLIGEQYF. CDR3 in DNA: TGTGCCAGCAGTTTGATAGGGGAGCAGTACTTC.

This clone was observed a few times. As DNA, the CDR3 is TGTGCCAGCAGCTTAGTGGCTTTCCAAGAGACCCAGTACTTC. Encoded protein: CASSLVAFQETQYF. This chain links TRBV7-8 with TRBJ2-5; no reliable D call. CDR3 length: 14 residues. CDR1 and CDR2 (germline): SGHVS, FQNEAQ. V was cut by 1 base and J by 1 base, with 7 bases left in between.

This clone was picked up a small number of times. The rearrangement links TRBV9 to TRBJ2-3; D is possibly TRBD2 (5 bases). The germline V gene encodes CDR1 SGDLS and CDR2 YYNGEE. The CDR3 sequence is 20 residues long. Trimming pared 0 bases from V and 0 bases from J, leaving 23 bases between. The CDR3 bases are TGTGCCAGCAGCGTAGCGGGCCTCCTCTCACGGACTCATAGCACAGATACGCAGTATTTT. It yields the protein CASSVAGLLSRTHSTDTQYF.

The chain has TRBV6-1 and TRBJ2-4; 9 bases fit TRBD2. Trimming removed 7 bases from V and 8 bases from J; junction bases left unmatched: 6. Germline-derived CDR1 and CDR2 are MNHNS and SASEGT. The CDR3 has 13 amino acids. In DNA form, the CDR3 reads TGTGCCAGCATCCTAGCGGGGTCGGACATTCAGTACTTC. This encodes CASILAGSDIQYF.

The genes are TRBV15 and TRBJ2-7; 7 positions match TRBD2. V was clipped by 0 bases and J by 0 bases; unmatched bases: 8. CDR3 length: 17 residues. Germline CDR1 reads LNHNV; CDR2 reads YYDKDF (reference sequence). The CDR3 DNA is TGTGCCACCAGCAGAGATCGGAGCGGGGTACACTCCTACGAGCAGTACTTC. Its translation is CATSRDRSGVHSYEQYF. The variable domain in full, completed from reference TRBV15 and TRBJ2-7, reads DAMVIQNPRYQVTQFGKPVTLSCSQTLNHNVMYWYQQKSSQAPKLLFHYYDKDFNNEADTPDNFQSRRPNTSFCFLDIRSPGLGDTAMYLCATSRDRSGVHSYEQYFGPGTRLTVT.

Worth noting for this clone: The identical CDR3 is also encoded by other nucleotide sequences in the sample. CDR3 bases: TGTGCCAGTAGTGTCGGATCTTCCTACGAGCAGTACTTC. This codes for CASSVGSSYEQYF. The gene calls are TRBV19 and TRBJ2-7; D gene ambiguous. V shed 5 bases and J shed 1 base, with 9 bases lying between them. Germline values: CDR1 LNHDA, CDR2 SQIVND (reference sequence). The CDR3 extends over 13 amino acids.

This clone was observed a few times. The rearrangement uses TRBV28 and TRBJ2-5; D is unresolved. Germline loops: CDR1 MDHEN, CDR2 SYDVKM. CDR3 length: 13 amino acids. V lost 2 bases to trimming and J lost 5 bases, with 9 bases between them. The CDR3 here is CASSLPLGETQYF. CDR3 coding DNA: TGTGCCAGCAGTTTACCCCTAGGGGAGACCCAGTACTTC.

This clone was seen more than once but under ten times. The DNA of the CDR3 is TGCAGCTTTTCAAGGCCACTTTTCGGGCAGTACTTC. This encodes CSFSRPLFGQYF. The chain links TRBV29-1 to TRBJ2-7; no clear D gene. Trimming cost V 8 bases and J 9 bases, with 20 bases left between them. CDR3 length equals 12 residues. Germline values: CDR1 SQVTM, CDR2 ANQGSEA.

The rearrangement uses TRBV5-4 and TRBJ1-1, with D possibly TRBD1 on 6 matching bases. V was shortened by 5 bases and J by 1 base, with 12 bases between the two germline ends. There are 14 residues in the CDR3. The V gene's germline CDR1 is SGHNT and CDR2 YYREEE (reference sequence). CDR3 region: CASRSGTPNTEAFF. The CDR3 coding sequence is TGTGCCAGCAGATCGGGGACACCGAACACTGAAGCTTTCTTT.

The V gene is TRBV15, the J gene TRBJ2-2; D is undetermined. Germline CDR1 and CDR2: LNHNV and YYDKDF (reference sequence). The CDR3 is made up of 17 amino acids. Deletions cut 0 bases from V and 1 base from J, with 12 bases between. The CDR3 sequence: CATSRDPPLQNTGELFF. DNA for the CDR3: TGTGCCACCAGCAGAGATCCTCCCCTACAGAACACCGGGGAGCTGTTTTTT.

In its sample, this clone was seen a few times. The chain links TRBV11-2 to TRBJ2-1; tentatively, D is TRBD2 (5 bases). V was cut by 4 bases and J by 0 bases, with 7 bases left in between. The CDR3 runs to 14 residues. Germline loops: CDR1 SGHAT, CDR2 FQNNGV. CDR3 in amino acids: CASSSGSSYNEQFF. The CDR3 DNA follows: TGTGCCAGCAGCTCGGGGAGCTCCTACAATGAGCAGTTCTTC.

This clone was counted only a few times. The CDR3 DNA is TGTGCCAGCAGTACCCAGGGTCTGGGAAACACCATATATTTT. Translating it yields CASSTQGLGNTIYF. The gene calls are TRBV28 and TRBJ1-3; weak D call: TRBD1 (5 bases). The CDR3 covers 14 residues. Germline V gene sequence: CDR1 MDHEN, CDR2 SYDVKM. V was cut by 5 bases and J by 4 bases, with 12 bases left in between.

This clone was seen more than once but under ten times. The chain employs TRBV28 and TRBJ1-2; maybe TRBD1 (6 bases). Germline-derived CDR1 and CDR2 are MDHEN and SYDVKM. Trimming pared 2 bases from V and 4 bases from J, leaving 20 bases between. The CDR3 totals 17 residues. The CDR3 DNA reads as TGTGCCAGCAGTTTACCTCTGGGGGCAGGGAGGGCCTATGGCTACACCTTC. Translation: CASSLPLGAGRAYGYTF.

The CDR3 nucleotides are TGTGCCAGCCACGGCAGTTATAGCAATCAGCCCCAGCATTTT. Translated: CASHGSYSNQPQHF. This chain joins TRBV18 and TRBJ1-5; D not certain. This CDR3 is built from 14 residues. Germline assignment: CDR1 KGHSH and CDR2 LQKENI. Trimming pared 8 bases from V and 0 bases from J, leaving 11 bases between.

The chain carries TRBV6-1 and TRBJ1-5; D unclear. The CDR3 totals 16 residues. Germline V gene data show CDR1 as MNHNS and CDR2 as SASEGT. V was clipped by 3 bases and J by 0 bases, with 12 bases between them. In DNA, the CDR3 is TGTGCCAGCAGTGAGCCGCCGGCGGATAGCAATCAGCCCCAGCATTTT. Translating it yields CASSEPPADSNQPQHF.

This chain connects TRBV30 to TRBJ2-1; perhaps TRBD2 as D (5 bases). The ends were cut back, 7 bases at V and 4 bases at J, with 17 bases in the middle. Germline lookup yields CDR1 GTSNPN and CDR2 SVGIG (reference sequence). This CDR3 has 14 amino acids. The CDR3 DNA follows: TGTGCCTTTACGGACCGGGATCCGTACAATGAGCAGTTCTTC. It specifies CAFTDRDPYNEQFF.

CDR3 nucleotide sequence: TGTGCCAGCTCACCAATGGGACGCTACGAGCAGTACTTC. It yields the protein CASSPMGRYEQYF. The chain uses TRBV18 and TRBJ2-7; either TRBD1 or TRBD2 may fit D (5 bases each). There are 13 residues in the CDR3. Germline V lookup: CDR1 KGHSH, CDR2 LQKENI. V gave up 2 bases and J gave up 3 bases, with 8 bases separating them. The full variable domain, with the rest looked up from reference TRBV18 and TRBJ2-7, is NAGVMQNPRHLVRRRGQEARLRCSPMKGHSHVYWYRQLPEEGLKFMVYLQKENIIDESGMPKERFSAEFPKEGPSILRIQQVVRGDSAAYFCASSPMGRYEQYFGPGTRLTVT.